These T cell receptor beta chains were read from a single sample in a study of blood T cell repertoires in COVID-19. Clones were read by immunoSEQ multiplex PCR, and TCRdb kept only the in-frame ones, dropping some. In the table there are approximately 120,000 clones, roughly four fifths of which are singletons. Sequencing used peripheral blood. These TCRs come from a human donor in a cohort sampled during active COVID-19. CDR3s include the opening cysteine and the closing phenylalanine or tryptophan. The order of the fields is V gene, D gene, J gene, clone size, CDR3 protein, CDR3 DNA. The D gene is left open where the match is weak. Size values are once, few and many counts, or a class for expanded clones, and some rows have none.

>TRBV6-5|TRBD2|TRBJ2-7|.
CASSGLAGGTYEQYF
TGTGCCAGCAGCGGACTAGCGGGAGGCACCTACGAGCAGTACTTC
>TRBV29-1|TRBD1|TRBJ1-3|.
CSVSRGNSGNTIYF
TGCAGCGTGAGCAGGGGGAACTCTGGAAACACCATATATTTT
>TRBV19|TRBD2|TRBJ2-7|.
CASSNPGLAGGPPYEQYF
TGTGCCAGTAGTAATCCGGGACTAGCGGGAGGGCCGCCCTACGAGCAGTACTTC
>TRBV11-2|.|TRBJ2-7|.
CASSLGGDYEQYF
TGTGCCAGCAGCTTAGGGGGCGACTACGAGCAGTACTTC
>TRBV7-2|TRBD2|TRBJ2-7|.
CASSLGLPGLSF
TGTGCCAGCAGCTTAGGGCTACCGGGACTAAGCTTC
>TRBV24-1|.|TRBJ2-5|.
CATSDSGTIQETQYF
TGTGCCACCAGTGATTCCGGGACAATACAAGAGACCCAGTACTTC
>TRBV29-1|TRBD1|TRBJ1-2|few
CSVEEYPGTGKTGYTF
TGCAGCGTTGAAGAATACCCTGGGACAGGGAAGACTGGCTACACCTTC
>TRBV24-1|.|TRBJ2-7|once
CATSDARGRIAPYEQYF
TGTGCCACCAGTGACGCCAGGGGGAGGATAGCACCCTACGAGCAGTACTTC
>TRBV19|TRBD1|TRBJ1-5|.
CASSEGTAWIQPQHF
TGTGCCAGTAGTGAAGGGACAGCTTGGATTCAGCCCCAGCATTTT
>TRBV30|.|TRBJ1-1|.
CAWKRGLNTEAFF
TGTGCCTGGAAACGAGGTTTGAACACTGAAGCTTTCTTT
>TRBV7-2|.|TRBJ1-4|.
CASSRQVNEKLFF
TGTGCCAGCAGCCGACAGGTTAATGAAAAACTGTTTTTT
>TRBV15|TRBD2|TRBJ2-3|.
CATSSEYSGGADTQYF
TGTGCCACCAGCAGTGAGTATAGCGGGGGTGCAGATACGCAGTATTTT
>TRBV19|.|TRBJ2-7|once
CASSPDSLSYEQYF
TGTGCCAGTAGCCCGGACAGCCTCTCCTACGAGCAGTACTTC
>TRBV30|.|TRBJ1-2|.
CAWNMGPSSAGYTF
TGTGCCTGGAACATGGGGCCGAGTTCGGCTGGCTACACCTTC
>TRBV28|TRBD2|TRBJ2-7|.
CASSLLTSGSYEQYF
TGTGCCAGCAGTTTATTGACTAGCGGGAGCTACGAGCAGTACTTC
>TRBV28|.|TRBJ1-4|.
CASSDSSFQHLNEKLFF
TGTGCCAGCAGCGACAGCTCCTTCCAGCATTTAAATGAAAAACTGTTTTTT
>TRBV2|.|TRBJ2-5|.
CASSVLTVQETQYF
TGTGCCAGCAGTGTTTTGACAGTCCAAGAGACCCAGTACTTC
>TRBV27|TRBD1|TRBJ1-2|once
CASSLTGGIGYTF
TGTGCCAGCAGTCTTACAGGGGGGATCGGCTACACCTTC
>TRBV7-2|TRBD1|TRBJ1-2|.
CASSRGQGARYGYTF
TGTGCCAGCAGCAGGGGACAGGGGGCTCGCTATGGCTACACCTTC
>TRBV18|TRBD1|TRBJ1-5|.
CASSRQGLDQPQHF
TGTGCCAGCTCACGACAGGGGCTGGATCAGCCCCAGCATTTT
>TRBV6-2/TRBV6-3|.|TRBJ1-1|.
CASSYYSGTEAFF
TGTGCCAGCAGTTACTATTCAGGGACTGAAGCTTTCTTT
>TRBV19|.|TRBJ1-1|.
CASRGADRLNTEAFF
TGTGCCAGTAGGGGAGCGGACAGACTGAACACTGAAGCTTTCTTT
>TRBV28|.|TRBJ2-7|once
CASSSLPEKQYF
TGTGCCAGCAGTTCCCTCCCCGAGAAGCAGTACTTC
>TRBV6-2/TRBV6-3|.|TRBJ1-5|.
CASSYGQGNQPQHF
TGTGCCAGCAGTTACGGGCAGGGCAATCAGCCCCAGCATTTT
>TRBV28|.|TRBJ1-4|.
CASSNTGATNEKLFF
TGTGCCAGCAGCAATACAGGAGCAACTAATGAAAAACTGTTTTTT
>TRBV19|TRBD1|TRBJ1-1|.
CASSPWTGGETEAFF
TGTGCCAGTAGTCCATGGACAGGGGGCGAAACTGAAGCTTTCTTT
>TRBV29-1|.|TRBJ2-7|.
CSVARDSYEQYF
TGCAGCGTGGCCAGGGACTCCTACGAGCAGTACTTC
>TRBV27|TRBD2|TRBJ2-7|.
CASSLSTSVSYEQYF
TGTGCCAGCAGTTTATCTACTAGCGTCTCCTACGAGCAGTACTTC
>TRBV7-8|.|TRBJ2-7|.
CASSTTGLRFEQYF
TGTGCCAGCAGCACAACCGGGTTAAGGTTCGAGCAGTACTTC
>TRBV9|.|TRBJ1-4|.
CASSVGGANEKLFF
TGTGCCAGCAGCGTAGGTGGAGCTAATGAAAAACTGTTTTTT
>TRBV11-2|TRBD2|TRBJ2-3|.
CASSLVSSGGAGDTQYF
TGTGCCAGCAGCTTAGTCTCTAGCGGGGGGGCCGGAGATACGCAGTATTTT
>TRBV9|TRBD2|TRBJ2-1|.
CASSIVLAGVGFLYNEQFF
TGTGCCAGCAGCATAGTTCTAGCGGGAGTTGGGTTTCTCTACAATGAGCAGTTCTTC
>TRBV3-1/TRBV3-2|TRBD1|TRBJ2-7|once
CASSQVTGVEQYF
TGTGCCAGCAGCCAAGTGACAGGGGTCGAGCAGTACTTC
>TRBV27|TRBD2|TRBJ2-3|.
CASSLSLAGSVDTQYF
TGTGCCAGCAGTTTATCCCTAGCGGGATCGGTAGATACGCAGTATTTT
>TRBV29-1|TRBD2|TRBJ2-1|.
CSVEVRSGRWDEQFF
TGCAGCGTTGAAGTTCGTAGCGGGAGGTGGGATGAGCAGTTCTTC
>TRBV7-6|.|TRBJ1-2|.
CASSLQAGDYGYTF
TGTGCCAGCAGCTTACAAGCAGGGGACTATGGCTACACCTTC
>TRBV12-3/TRBV12-4|.|TRBJ1-1|.
CASRKGDYTEAFF
TGTGCCAGCAGAAAGGGGGATTACACTGAAGCTTTCTTT
>TRBV5-6|.|TRBJ2-3|few
CASSLGRDSRSTDTQYF
TGTGCCAGCAGCTTGGGAAGGGACTCACGAAGCACAGATACGCAGTATTTT
>TRBV7-3|TRBD2|TRBJ2-5|.
CASSLGTSGGQETQYF
TGTGCCAGCAGCTTAGGGACTAGCGGGGGACAAGAGACCCAGTACTTC
>TRBV9|.|TRBJ1-3|.
CASSVDRAYGNTIYF
TGTGCCAGCAGCGTAGACAGGGCTTATGGAAACACCATATATTTT
>TRBV15|.|TRBJ2-7|once
CATSRDLSEYEQYF
TGTGCCACCAGCAGAGATTTAAGCGAATACGAGCAGTACTTC
>TRBV7-9|TRBD2|TRBJ2-2|.
CASSVLAGGTRDTGELFF
TGTGCCAGCAGCGTCCTAGCGGGAGGAACTCGGGACACCGGGGAGCTGTTTTTT
>TRBV4-1|TRBD1|TRBJ1-1|.
CASSHDRGGTEAFF
TGCGCCAGCAGCCACGACAGGGGCGGAACTGAAGCTTTCTTT
>TRBV27|TRBD1|TRBJ2-7|.
CASNINTGGRGEQYF
TGTGCCAGCAACATAAATACAGGGGGCCGGGGCGAGCAGTACTTC
>TRBV7-2|.|TRBJ1-3|once
CASSLPGHQSSGNTIYF
TGTGCCAGCAGCTTACCGGGACACCAAAGCTCTGGAAACACCATATATTTT
>TRBV12-5|.|TRBJ2-2|.
CASGLDLNTGELFF
TGTGCTAGTGGCCTTGACTTGAACACCGGGGAGCTGTTTTTT
>TRBV6-1|TRBD1|TRBJ2-7|.
CASSGGQGGITYEQYF
TGTGCCAGCAGTGGAGGACAGGGTGGGATCACCTACGAGCAGTACTTC
>TRBV7-9|.|TRBJ1-4|.
CASSWESEKLFF
TGTGCCAGCAGCTGGGAGAGTGAAAAACTGTTTTTT
>TRBV6-4|.|TRBJ1-6|.
CASSDPRASIPLHF
TGTGCCAGCAGTGACCCACGAGCATCGATACCCCTCCACTTT
>TRBV7-2|TRBD2|TRBJ2-5|.
CASNEGGRAQETQYF
TGTGCCAGCAACGAGGGAGGGCGGGCCCAAGAGACCCAGTACTTC